This passage covers 15 T cell receptor beta chains from one sample sequenced in a study of blood T cell repertoires in COVID-19 (dated by TCRdb to the early 2020s). Libraries were built with the immunoSEQ multiplex PCR assay. As stored in TCRdb, this immuneACCESS dataset retains in-frame rearrangements with V and J assigned. A fraction of the clones does not appear; measured against another copy, unresolved V genes explain less than half of the discrepancy, and the remainder lacks a known reason. Recorded for this sample are fewer than 200,000 clones; around 90% of them occurred a single time. Clones ranked in the top ten supply under 3% of the sample. Sample: peripheral blood. The source of these receptors is a woman older than 75 with COVID-19, enrolled during active disease.

V is TRBV7-8 and J is TRBJ1-1; D is undetermined. This CDR3 is 18 amino acids long. Germline V CDR1 and CDR2: SGHVS, FQNEAQ. Deletions cut 1 base from V and 1 base from J, with 19 bases between. CDR3 sequence reads: CASSLVHGIRTGNTEAFF. DNA for the CDR3: TGTGCCAGCAGCTTAGTCCACGGGATTCGTACGGGGAACACTGAAGCTTTCTTT.

This chain links TRBV11-2 with TRBJ2-2, with D uncertain. Germline CDR1 is SGHAT and CDR2 is FQNNGV. The CDR3 consists of 14 residues. Trimming stripped 5 bases from V and 3 bases from J, with 10 bases between. The chain's CDR3 is CASSPASYTGELFF. Here the CDR3 DNA reads TGTGCCAGCAGCCCTGCGAGTTACACCGGGGAGCTGTTTTTT.

The chain carries TRBV5-1 and TRBJ2-1; TRBD2 matches 13 bases. V was pared by 5 bases and J by 6 bases, with 14 bases of the junction left unmatched. Germline values: CDR1 SGHRS, CDR2 YFSETQ. CDR3 size: 18 residues. The CDR3 DNA reads as TGCGCCAGCAGAACGGGACTAGCGGGACAGAGCCACTTCAATGAGCAGTTCTTC. As protein: CASRTGLAGQSHFNEQFF.

The chain combines TRBV28 with TRBJ1-5; D uncertain. The CDR3 runs 14 residues. CDR1 and CDR2 (germline): MDHEN, SYDVKM. Trimming shortened V by 7 bases and J by 5 bases, and 15 bases separated the two germline ends. As DNA, the CDR3 is TGTGCCAGCACCTTAACTGAAGAGGATCAGCCCCAGCATTTT. This sequence encodes CASTLTEEDQPQHF.

The CDR3 region is CASSLEGQGQIWENTGELFF. As DNA, the CDR3 is TGTGCCAGCAGCTTAGAAGGACAGGGGCAGATTTGGGAGAACACCGGGGAGCTGTTTTTT. J is TRBJ2-2 and V is TRBV7-3; TRBD1 aligns across 9 bases. Germline loops: CDR1 SGHTA, CDR2 FQGTGA. The CDR3 runs to 20 residues. V dropped 2 bases and J dropped 1; count of bases not matched to a gene: 14.

This sequence joins TRBV7-8 and TRBJ1-1, with D perhaps matching TRBD1 (6 bases). V was clipped by 5 bases and J by 5 bases, with 21 bases between them. The CDR3 length is 16 residues. Germline CDR1 SGHVS, CDR2 FQNEAQ. This CDR3 reads CASSPRGAGAQTEAFF. The CDR3 DNA reads as TGTGCCAGCAGCCCCCGGGGAGCGGGGGCGCAAACTGAAGCTTTCTTT.

The chain joins TRBV27 to TRBJ1-4; no clear D gene. Between the trimmed V and J ends, which lost 2 bases and 5 bases, there was a span of 12 bases. The germline gives CDR1 MNHEY, CDR2 SMNVEV (reference sequence). CDR3 size: 15 residues. CDR3 protein: CASSLDGGRNEKLFF. The CDR3 DNA reads as TGTGCCAGCAGTTTAGACGGAGGGAGAAATGAAAAACTGTTTTTT.

The V call is TRBV6-5, the J call TRBJ2-1; the match to TRBD2 covers 9 bases. Losses at the gene ends were 6 bases for V and 4 bases for J; bases not matched to a gene: 7. Germline loops: CDR1 MNHEY, CDR2 SVGAGI. The CDR3 totals 15 residues. CDR3 residues: CASRRKTSGYNEQFF. CDR3 nucleotides: TGTGCCAGCAGAAGAAAGACTAGCGGATACAATGAGCAGTTCTTC.

The chain uses TRBV28 and TRBJ1-6; D possibly corresponds to TRBD1 (5 bases). Germline V lookup: CDR1 MDHEN, CDR2 SYDVKM. V was trimmed by 4 bases and J by 9 bases, leaving 19 bases between them. The CDR3 runs to 16 residues. This chain's CDR3 is CASSSSLWQGGSPLHF. CDR3 nucleotides: TGTGCCAGCAGTTCGTCGTTGTGGCAGGGTGGTTCACCCCTCCACTTT.

The V call is TRBV5-8, the J call TRBJ2-1; 7 bases are shared with TRBD1. Germline V lookup: CDR1 SGHTS, CDR2 YDEGEE. The CDR3 is made up of 11 amino acids. The ends lost 6 bases at V and 7 bases at J; junction bases unmatched: 1. CDR3 loop: CASTQGNEQFF. As DNA, the CDR3 is TGTGCCAGCACACAGGGGAATGAGCAGTTCTTC.

The chain carries TRBV19 and TRBJ2-6, with a possible D match to TRBD1 (6 bases). V gave up 11 bases and J gave up 0 bases, with 17 bases separating them. This CDR3 spans 16 amino acids. Germline lookup yields CDR1 LNHDA and CDR2 SQIVND (reference sequence). The DNA of the CDR3 is TGTGCCGCTGGGCCCAGGGGTGGCTCTGGGGCCAACGTCCTGACTTTC. This encodes CAAGPRGGSGANVLTF.

This clone was found a few times. The rearrangement uses TRBV20-1 and TRBJ2-1; D is perhaps TRBD2 (5 bases). Germline V gives CDR1 DFQATT, CDR2 SNEGSKA (reference sequence). The germline V and J ends were trimmed by 7 bases and 9 bases, with 13 bases remaining between them. This CDR3 spans 11 amino acids. The CDR3, as DNA: TGCAGTGTTCCGGAGGCGGCTGAGCAGTTCTTC. Translating gives CSVPEAAEQFF.

The chain carries TRBV27 and TRBJ2-7, with 8 bases aligning to TRBD1. The CDR3 is made up of 14 amino acids. Germline V gene lookup returns CDR1 MNHEY and CDR2 SMNVEV (reference sequence). Trimming removed 10 bases from V and 2 bases from J; junction bases left unmatched: 10. As DNA, the CDR3 is TGTGCCATTGACCCTAGACAGGGGCCCTACGAGCAGTACTTC. Encoded protein: CAIDPRQGPYEQYF.

The chain couples TRBV10-3 to TRBJ1-2; TRBD1 is a possible D gene (6 bases). The CDR3 extends over 14 amino acids. Trimming took off 8 bases at V and 0 bases at J, with 13 bases between the two ends. Germline-derived CDR1 and CDR2 are ENHRY and SYGVKD. The CDR3 region is CAIQAGGPNYGYTF. CDR3 sequence (DNA): TGTGCCATCCAAGCCGGGGGGCCTAACTATGGCTACACCTTC.

The chain employs TRBV11-1 and TRBJ1-6; D is undetermined. Trimming left V 1 base short and J 10 bases short, with 8 bases between. CDR3 length equals 13 residues. The germline V gene encodes CDR1 SGHAT and CDR2 FQDESV (reference sequence). The CDR3 DNA sequence: TGTGCCAGCAGCTTAGTTGCTAACTCACCCCTCCACTTT. Translating it yields CASSLVANSPLHF. The variable domain in full, with the rest retrieved from reference TRBV11-1 and TRBJ1-6, is EAEVAQSPRYKITEKSQAVAFWCDPISGHATLYWYRQILGQGPELLVQFQDESVVDDSQLPKDRFSAERLKGVDSTLKIQPAELGDSAMYLCASSLVANSPLHFGNGTRLTVT.